The T cell receptor (beta chain) under discussion was sequenced for a study of T cell clonality in common variable immunodeficiency. This table comes from immunoSEQ multiplex PCR, and its TCRdb copy is limited to in-frame clones, with some not included. The table records about 29,000 clones without singletons, the ten largest covering under 5%. At least ten counts were recorded for this clone. The clonotype originates from a person aged 18 to 69 in good health. Sample: peripheral blood mononuclear cells.

CDR3 amino acids: CSPTPSKLFF. The CDR3 DNA, read in part, is TGCAGCCCCACTCCATCAAAA. This chain links TRBV29-1 with TRBJ1-4; no clear D. The observed sequence ends 3 residues before the CDR3 terminus, with the missing tail filled in from the germline J gene. The CDR3 spans 10 residues. Trimming left V 8 bases short and J 10 bases short, with 11 bases between. Per the germline V gene, CDR1 is SQVTM and CDR2 is ANQGSEA.